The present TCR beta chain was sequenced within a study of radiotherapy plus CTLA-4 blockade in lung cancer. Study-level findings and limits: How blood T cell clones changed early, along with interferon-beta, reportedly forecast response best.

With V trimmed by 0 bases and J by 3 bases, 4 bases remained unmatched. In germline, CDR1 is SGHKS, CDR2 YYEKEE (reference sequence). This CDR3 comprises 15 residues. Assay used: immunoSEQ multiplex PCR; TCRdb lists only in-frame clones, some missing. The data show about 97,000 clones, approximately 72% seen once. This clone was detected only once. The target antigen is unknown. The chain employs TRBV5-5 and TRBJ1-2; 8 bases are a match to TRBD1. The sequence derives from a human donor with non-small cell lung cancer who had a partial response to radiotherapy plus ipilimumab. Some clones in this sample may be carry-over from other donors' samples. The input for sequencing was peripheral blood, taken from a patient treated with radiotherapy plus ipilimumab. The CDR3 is CASSLGQGKHYGYTF. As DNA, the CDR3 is TGTGCCAGCAGCTTGGGACAGGGGAAGCACTATGGCTACACCTTC.